This T cell receptor (beta chain) was identified during a study of cytomegalovirus exposure and HLA in healthy donors listed by TCRdb under 2017. At the level of the whole study: An earlier analysis of some 500 of the donors reported 250 to 300 Gb of sequence data and around 110 million unique TCR beta sequences from about 179 million T cells. Rather than using new phenotypic data, the later analysis identified candidate immune exposures from TCR beta sequences and from how often those sequences occurred across donors. Using immunosequencing, the study profiled T cell repertoires from 666 subjects and related those repertoires to cytomegalovirus serostatus. Donor age, sex, ethnicity and CMV serostatus were collected together with the repertoire data. An earlier analysis of several hundred of the donors used high-throughput TCR beta sequencing to judge whether each TCR beta V gene segment behaved as functional or pseudogenic. Along with the roughly 610-subject first cohort, a separate validation cohort of approximately 110 different subjects was used. In a later genetic analysis, genome-wide SNP genotypes for about three fifths of the 666 donors were used, and that subset was treated as a discovery cohort. All discovery cohort repertoires had been generated on a single sequencing platform. The study combined high-throughput TCR immunosequencing, statistical association of individual TCRs with disease status, and machine learning to predict cytomegalovirus infection status. HLA typing covered class I and class II loci at four-digit resolution. Four to six DR-DQ haplotypes were handled as single units for association and clustering because linkage in the cohort was strong. The number of typed donors differed by locus: about 620-640 for A, B, C, DRB1 and DQB1; approximately 520 for DQA1; approximately 600 for DPA1; and some 430 for DPB1. Of the roughly 410 genotyped donors, 81% were placed in the genetic ancestry cluster associated with self-reported Caucasian donors. Across approximately 400 genotyped donors of the cohort, an average of approximately 240,000 unique TCR beta nucleotide sequences per donor were sequenced, and 15% to 20% of those sequences were non-productive. An early release covering roughly 600 HLA-typed donors comprised about 300 gigabases of sequencing data and 85 million or so unique TCR sequences. In a later analysis, previously published TCR beta repertoires from 550 to 750 donors were re-analyzed and high-resolution HLA genotyping was added so that TCR occurrence patterns could be studied. The study aimed to test whether signatures of past pathogen exposure could be identified by cataloging public T cell receptors. Overall study results and their limits: A later analysis found that HLA-associated TCR beta chains were more clonally expanded and had lower generation probabilities than equally common non-associated chains. In vitro tests confirmed that a few of the cytomegalovirus-associated TCR beta chains recognize cytomegalovirus antigens. An earlier analysis of around 600 of the donors showed that most TCR beta V segments appeared in productive rearrangements either about 87% or about 30% of the time, which broadly matched IMGT annotations. A later analysis found that most CMV-associated TCR beta chains appeared HLA-restricted, with HLA associations seemingly driven largely by CMV exposure. The sequencing pipeline was judged likely to have produced a cluster of highly shared sequence variants as a technical artifact. For the cohort, immune exposure information was limited to CMV serostatus. Roughly uniform sequencing depth across donors was assumed in presence/absence analyses, although this assumption may not hold. Because the 87-base-pair reads could not distinguish some IMGT-functional V segments, including TRBV6-2 and TRBV6-3, those segments were excluded. According to a later analysis, parvovirus B19, influenza, CMV and Epstein-Barr virus appeared linked to several top co-occurrence clusters. Because some donors lacked HLA typing at each locus, the association tests relied only on the typed subset. A later analysis found that TCR association rates varied across HLA loci, with DRB1 alleles showing the most associated TCRs and HLA-C alleles the fewest. The earlier analysis of fewer than 750 of the donors excluded approximately 17 rarely observed V segments, including chromosome 9 orphons, because counts were too low. Across donors, most TCR sequences were observed very rarely, whereas some public TCRs were present in many individuals. Specific HLA alleles were associated with around 18,000 TCR beta sequences at a false discovery rate of 0.05 in a later analysis. A total of about 150 TCR beta chains were listed by the study as associated with cytomegalovirus. In both the original and validation cohorts, the classifier was reported to diagnose cytomegalovirus status with high specificity and sensitivity. An association between a missense DCLRE1C variant and V-gene and J-gene trimming of TCR beta chains was found in a later genetic analysis and replicated in an independent cohort. A further reported finding was that TCR beta sequences accurately predicted the HLA-A and HLA-B alleles for most subjects in the first cohort. Linkage disequilibrium might explain the correlated functional status among segregating V segments, but an unknown experimental factor could not be ruled out. Only TCR beta chains were sequenced in this cohort, and the absence of alpha or paired-chain data limited detectable features. In a later genetic analysis, fewer N-insertions in productive TCRs were reported among donors in an Asian-associated ancestry cluster than the roughly 700-donor mean. According to the authors, the approach could potentially be generalized to other disease states and immunological phenotypes. Assigning TCR associations to individual alleles was difficult when HLA alleles, especially DR and DQ, strongly co-occurred.

The cohort was made up of 666 healthy bone marrow donors. At the time of sampling, every cohort member was nominally healthy, though immune exposures that went unrecorded were likely present. The donor tested CMV seronegative and was one of the 352 seronegative cohort members. Every donor gave a peripheral blood sample, and the peripheral blood mononuclear cells from that sample were used for TCR beta sequencing. Genomic DNA was extracted from the blood cell samples with the Qiagen DNeasy Blood Extraction Kit. Spanning cysteine to phenylalanine, the CDR3 consists of 14 amino acids. The sequence is cut down to CDR3 DNA, 42 bases in frame from base 1. Trimming leaves V shorter by 4 bases and J shorter by 10 bases, with the junction holding 5 bases beyond the gene matches. CDR1 and CDR2 were assigned from the germline V gene as SGDLS and YYNGEE. Regarding this clone: The antigen it recognizes is unknown. The sample holds no much larger clone one base away, and base qualities are not on file.

Library creation used the immunoSEQ multiplex PCR assay. For the multiplex PCR, a mixture combining 60 forward primers for TCR Vbeta segments and 13 reverse primers for TCR Jbeta segments was used. The CDR3 region of rearranged TCR beta genes was amplified from genomic DNA by a multiplex PCR assay. The amplified TCR beta libraries were sequenced on the Illumina HiSeq System as 87-base-pair reads. The study's own analysis went as follows. A later analysis counted 65 million to 90 million unique TCR beta chains across the 666 repertoires, and some 12 million of these chains were shared by at least two donors. To remove PCR and sequencing errors, raw reads were error-corrected and collapsed into unique sequences using a nearest-neighbor algorithm that merged closely related sequences. CDR3 sequences were aligned to IMGT reference sequences to assign V, D and J gene segments. For a sequence to be retained, at least a six-nucleotide match to both a V gene segment and a J gene segment was required. Rearrangements were classified as productive when the CDR3 lacked stop codons and remained in frame with V and J, and all other rearrangements were classified as non-productive. CDR3 was defined according to IMGT convention as the region running from the second conserved V-encoded cysteine to the conserved J-encoded phenylalanine. The earlier analysis of 587 of the donors excluded any sequence lacking an unambiguous match to a single V gene segment. An earlier analysis of 587 of the donors classified V segments as functional when productive rearrangements were above 56.7% and as segregating when the standard deviation between donors was above 5%. A statistical classification framework was developed to diagnose cytomegalovirus status using the catalog of TCR beta chain sequences. In a later analysis, V and J genes were assigned by comparing TCR nucleotide sequences against IMGT/GENE-DB human TR gene sequences. A later analysis assigned CDR3 sequences and most-parsimonious VDJ recombination scenarios with the TCRdist pipeline. A later analysis defined each TCR beta chain by its CDR3 amino acid sequence plus V-gene family, and excluded reads lacking a unique V-gene family. A later analysis removed roughly 590 highly shared, low-generation-probability nucleotide sequences to deal with suspected cross-contamination and a sequencing artifact. A later analysis calculated a clonal expansion index for each public chain from normalized within-repertoire ranks of inferred template counts. In a later analysis, generation probabilities were computed with a VDJ recombination model fitted to out-of-frame rearrangements, and the resulting probabilities were checked against IGoR. A later analysis scored TCR-TCR, TCR-HLA and TCR-CMV co-occurrence with hypergeometric tests, applying a repertoire-size bias correction to TCR pairs. In a later analysis, false discovery rates were estimated by permuting HLA or CMV assignments 20 times. In a later analysis, co-occurring TCRs were grouped using DBSCAN, and TCRdist sequence similarity was added for clustering within HLA-allele-positive subsets. Co-occurrence clustering excluded repertoires with fewer than 30,000 or more than 120,000 public chains, plus five with anomalous nucleotide sharing. The table comes from immuneACCESS by way of TCRdb, which keeps in-frame sequences with V and J called. Part of the clones is missing from these tables; in studies checked, under half for an unresolved V gene and the rest for unknown reasons. The V and J calls and the clone size are those of that table, but D and trimming were determined from the DNA. The sample contains some 180,000 clones, 70% to 80% of them found a single time. The ten biggest clones cover just under 3% of the sample.

The receptor was derived from a male donor in good health and CMV-seronegative. Input material: PBMCs. This chain joins TRBV9 to TRBJ1-6, with 10 bases matching TRBD1. The CDR3 protein is CASSFGQGGSPLHF. The DNA sequence is given as TGTGCCAGCAGCTTTGGACAGGGGGGATCACCCCTCCACTTT. With all but the CDR3 taken from the reference TRBV9 and TRBJ1-6 genes, the full variable domain is: DSGVTQTPKHLITATGQRVTLRCSPRSGDLSVYWYQQSLDQGLQFLIQYYNGEERAKGNILERFSAQQFPDLHSELNLSSLELGDSALYFCASSFGQGGSPLHFGNGTRLTVT.